A single T cell receptor beta chain is shown here with its context. The specificity of this receptor is unknown. Within one base of it there is no much larger clone, and no base qualities were kept. The sample originates from a study of T cells in localized non-small cell lung cancer (dated by TCRdb to about 2020). As for the study more broadly: The study analyzed T cell repertoires of 200 to 250 early-stage NSCLC patients, comparing tumors and uninvolved tumor-adjacent lungs. The cohort consisted of approximately 240 treatment-naive NSCLC patients whose localized lung tumors had been resected. The mean age of the NSCLC patients was about 64 years, with 120 to 150 men and nearly 110 women.

At diagnosis, tumor, uninvolved tumor-adjacent lung and peripheral blood were collected and then preserved as a mix of FFPE and fresh-frozen material. For TCR repertoire profiling, blood samples were analyzed as peripheral blood mononuclear cells. Reading the germline V gene gives CDR1 KGHSH and CDR2 LQKENI. For this chain, trimming is 3 bases at the V end and 16 bases at the J end, and the number of junction bases without a gene match is 7. The CDR3 runs 13 residues from the cysteine to the phenylalanine. CDR3 DNA only is kept here, 39 bases in frame from base 1. Summary of the overall study and its limitations: The highest T cell clonality was observed in uninvolved tumor-adjacent lung, where clonality exceeded that of tumor, suggesting that antigenic responses were more focused in uninvolved tumor-adjacent lung. Longer overall survival was associated with higher T cell density in blood, whereas shorter survival was associated with higher clonality in adjacent lung. Because the study design was exploratory, TCR variables were selected using unadjusted p-values without false-discovery rate correction. Because multi-region tumor sequencing was not done, intratumor heterogeneity could not be ruled out. A median of 57 of the top 100 tumor clones turned up in the paired uninvolved adjacent lung, and about 28 of those clones also ranked among the top 100 of that same adjacent lung.

The immunoSEQ Assay was used to sequence TCR beta CDR3 regions from DNA. From the authors' description of their analysis: T cell density was computed as TCR beta template counts normalized to usable DNA estimated by amplifying housekeeping genes. The preseqR package was used to estimate richness by extrapolating to 400,000 templates for PBMC samples and to 120,000 templates for tissue samples. Clonality was calculated as one minus Pielou's evenness. Differential abundance testing on productive amino-acid clonotypes, with a minimum total count of 5 and an alpha of 0.1, was used to identify tissue-enriched TCRs. The Jaccard Index and the Morisita Overlap Index were used to measure how much the repertoires overlapped between compartments. GLIPH grouped TCR beta CDR3s together with public tetramer-defined viral CDR3s, and a viral motif had to include at least three viral sequences and show V-gene enrichment. The immuneACCESS repertoire file appears here via TCRdb, limited to in-frame rearrangements. These files lack a portion of the clones; in checked studies, under half of the deficit traces to unresolved V genes, and the cause of the others is not known. Clone size and V and J calls were adopted from that table, with D and trimming inferred from the DNA. This sample has roughly 72,000 clones in its table, and 80% of those were observed once. Clones ranked in the top ten supply more than 9% of the sample.

The sequence came from a female donor of 60 years or more with stage I lung adenocarcinoma. The sample was peripheral blood, taken before any cancer treatment. The V gene is TRBV18 and the J gene is TRBJ1-5, with 12 bases in between that match TRBD1. The CDR3 region reads CASSPQGDRGQHF. The sequenced DNA is TGTGCCAGCTCACCGCAGGGGGACAGGGGGCAACATTTT.